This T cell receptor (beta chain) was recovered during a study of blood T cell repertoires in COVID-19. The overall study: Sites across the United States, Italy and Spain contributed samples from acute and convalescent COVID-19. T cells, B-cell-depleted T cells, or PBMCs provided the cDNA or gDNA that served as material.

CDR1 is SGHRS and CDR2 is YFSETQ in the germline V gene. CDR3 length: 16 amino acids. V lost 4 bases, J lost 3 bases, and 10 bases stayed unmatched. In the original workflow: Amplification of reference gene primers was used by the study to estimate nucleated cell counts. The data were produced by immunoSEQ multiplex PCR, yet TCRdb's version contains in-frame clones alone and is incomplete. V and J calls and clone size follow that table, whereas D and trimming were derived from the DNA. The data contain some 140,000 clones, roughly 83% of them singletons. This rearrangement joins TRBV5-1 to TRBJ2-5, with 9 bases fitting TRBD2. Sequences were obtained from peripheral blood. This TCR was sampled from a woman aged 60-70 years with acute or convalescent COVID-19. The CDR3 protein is CASSLVAASGEETQYF. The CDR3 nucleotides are TGCGCCAGCAGCCTGGTTGCGGCTAGCGGGGAAGAGACCCAGTACTTC.